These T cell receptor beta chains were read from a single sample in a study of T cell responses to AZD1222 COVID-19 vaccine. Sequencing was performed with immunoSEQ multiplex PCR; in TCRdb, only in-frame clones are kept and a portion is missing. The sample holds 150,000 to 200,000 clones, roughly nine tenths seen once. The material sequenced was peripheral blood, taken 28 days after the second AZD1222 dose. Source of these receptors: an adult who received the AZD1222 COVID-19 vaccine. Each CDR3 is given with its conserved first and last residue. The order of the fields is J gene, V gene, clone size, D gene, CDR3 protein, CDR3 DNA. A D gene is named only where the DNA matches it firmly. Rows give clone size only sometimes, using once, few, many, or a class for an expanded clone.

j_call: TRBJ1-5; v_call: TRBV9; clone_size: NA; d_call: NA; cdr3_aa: CASSAGPRMGQPQHF; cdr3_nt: TGTGCCAGCAGCGCCGGGCCACGAATGGGTCAGCCCCAGCATTTT
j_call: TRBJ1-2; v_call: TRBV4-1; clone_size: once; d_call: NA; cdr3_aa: CASSHQGGYTF; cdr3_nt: TGCGCCAGCAGCCACCAGGGAGGCTACACCTTC
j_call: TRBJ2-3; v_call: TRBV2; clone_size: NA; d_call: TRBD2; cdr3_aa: CASSVSSGNTDTQYF; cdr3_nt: TGTGCCAGCAGTGTATCTAGCGGTAACACAGATACGCAGTATTTT
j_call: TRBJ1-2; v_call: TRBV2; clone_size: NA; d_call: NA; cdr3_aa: CASNGRRQGYGYTF; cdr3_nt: TGTGCCAGCAACGGTCGACGGCAGGGCTATGGCTACACCTTC
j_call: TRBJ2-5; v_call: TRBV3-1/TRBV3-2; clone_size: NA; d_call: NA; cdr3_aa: CASRGAQQETQYF; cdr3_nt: TGTGCCAGCCGAGGGGCCCAGCAAGAGACCCAGTACTTC
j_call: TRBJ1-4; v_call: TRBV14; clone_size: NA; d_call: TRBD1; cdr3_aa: CASSPRDRGRINEKLFF; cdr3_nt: TGTGCCAGCAGCCCCCGGGACAGGGGGCGAATTAATGAAAAACTGTTTTTT
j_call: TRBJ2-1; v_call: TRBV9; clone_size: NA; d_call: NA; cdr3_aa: CASSVDRYNEQFF; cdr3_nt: TGTGCCAGCAGCGTGGACAGATACAATGAGCAGTTCTTC
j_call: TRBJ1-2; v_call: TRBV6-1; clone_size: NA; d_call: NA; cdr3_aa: CASSEGGSIYGYTF; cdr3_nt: TGTGCCAGCAGTGAAGGGGGTTCAATTTATGGCTACACCTTC
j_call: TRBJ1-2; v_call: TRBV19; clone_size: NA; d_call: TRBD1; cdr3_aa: CASSTLAGTGGLYTF; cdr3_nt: TGTGCCAGTAGTACCCTGGCCGGGACAGGGGGGTTATACACCTTC
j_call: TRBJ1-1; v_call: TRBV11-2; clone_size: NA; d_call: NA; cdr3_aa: CASTPLTDSRAEAFF; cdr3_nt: TGTGCCAGCACCCCCCTTACGGACAGCCGGGCAGAAGCTTTCTTT
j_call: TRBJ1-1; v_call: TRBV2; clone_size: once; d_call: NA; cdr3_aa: CASSALNTEAFF; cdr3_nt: TGTGCCAGCAGTGCACTGAACACTGAAGCTTTCTTT
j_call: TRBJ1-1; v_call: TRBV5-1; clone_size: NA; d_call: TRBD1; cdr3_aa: CASSSGGTANTEAFF; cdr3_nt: TGCGCCAGCAGCTCGGGGGGGACAGCTAACACTGAAGCTTTCTTT
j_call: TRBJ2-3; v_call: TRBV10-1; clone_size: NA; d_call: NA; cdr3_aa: CASSPAGFRDTQYF; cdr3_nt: TGCGCCAGCAGTCCCGCAGGGTTCAGAGATACGCAGTATTTT
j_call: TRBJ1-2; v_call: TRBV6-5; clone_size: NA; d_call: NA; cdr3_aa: CASSRDGGYGYTF; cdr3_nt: TGTGCCAGCAGCCGGGACGGGGGCTATGGCTACACCTTC
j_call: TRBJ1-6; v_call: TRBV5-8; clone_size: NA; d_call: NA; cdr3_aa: CASSIGQSRLSPLHF; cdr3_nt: TGTGCCAGCAGCATAGGACAGAGCCGGCTCTCACCCCTCCACTTT
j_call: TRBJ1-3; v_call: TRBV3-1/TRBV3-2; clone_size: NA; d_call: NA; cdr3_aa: CASSRADLSAGNTIYF; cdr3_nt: TGTGCCAGCAGCCGAGCAGACCTTTCAGCTGGAAACACCATATATTTT
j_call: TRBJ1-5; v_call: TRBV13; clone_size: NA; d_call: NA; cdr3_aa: CASSSGGGHPYSNQPQHF; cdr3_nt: TGTGCCAGCAGCTCCGGGGGGGGGCACCCTTATAGCAATCAGCCCCAGCATTTT
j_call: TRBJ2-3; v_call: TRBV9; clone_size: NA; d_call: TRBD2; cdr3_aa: CASSVDGGGVDTQYF; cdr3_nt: TGTGCCAGCAGCGTAGATGGCGGGGGGGTGGATACGCAGTATTTT
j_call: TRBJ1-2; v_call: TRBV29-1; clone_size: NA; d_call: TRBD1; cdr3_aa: CSVLSRGLSGYTF; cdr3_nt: TGCAGCGTTTTAAGCAGGGGGCTTTCTGGCTACACCTTC
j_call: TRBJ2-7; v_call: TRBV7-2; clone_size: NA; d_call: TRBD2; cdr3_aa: CASSFGGKIYEQYF; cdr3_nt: TGTGCCAGCAGCTTCGGGGGGAAGATCTACGAGCAGTACTTC
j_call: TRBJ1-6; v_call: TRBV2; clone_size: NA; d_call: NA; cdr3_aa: CASSDWGPYNSPLHF; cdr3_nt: TGTGCCAGCAGTGATTGGGGCCCCTATAATTCACCCCTCCACTTT
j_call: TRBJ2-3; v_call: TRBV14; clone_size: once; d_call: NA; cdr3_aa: CASSQDPRNRDTSTDTQYF; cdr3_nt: TGTGCCAGCAGCCAAGATCCCCGAAATCGGGACACTAGCACAGATACGCAGTATTTT
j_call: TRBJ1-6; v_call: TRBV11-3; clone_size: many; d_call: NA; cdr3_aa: CASSLSRDPNSPLHF; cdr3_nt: TGTGCCAGCAGCTTATCACGGGACCCTAATTCACCCCTCCACTTT
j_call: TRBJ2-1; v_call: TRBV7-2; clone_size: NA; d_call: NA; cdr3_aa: CASSLPRGGRLNEQFF; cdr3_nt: TGTGCCAGCAGCTTACCGAGGGGGGGCCGGTTGAATGAGCAGTTCTTC
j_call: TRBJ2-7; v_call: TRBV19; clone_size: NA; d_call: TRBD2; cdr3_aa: CASSTRGESGGDHEQYF; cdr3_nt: TGTGCCAGTAGTACCCGCGGGGAGAGCGGGGGGGACCACGAGCAGTACTTC
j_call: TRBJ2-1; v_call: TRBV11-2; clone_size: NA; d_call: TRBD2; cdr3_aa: CASSYGWGGRHNEQFF; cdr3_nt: TGTGCCAGCAGCTACGGCTGGGGGGGGAGGCACAATGAGCAGTTCTTC
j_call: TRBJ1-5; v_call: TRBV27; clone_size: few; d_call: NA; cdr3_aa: CASSLNGNNQPQHF; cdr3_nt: TGTGCCAGCAGTTTAAACGGGAACAATCAGCCCCAGCATTTT
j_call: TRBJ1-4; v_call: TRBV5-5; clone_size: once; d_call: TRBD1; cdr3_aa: CASSLGQDREKLFF; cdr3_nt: TGTGCCAGCAGCTTAGGACAGGATCGCGAAAAACTGTTTTTT
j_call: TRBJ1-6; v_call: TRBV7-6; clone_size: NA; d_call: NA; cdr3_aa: CASSSRDPSDSPLHF; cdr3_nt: TGTGCCAGCAGCTCCCGGGACCCAAGTGATTCACCCCTCCACTTT
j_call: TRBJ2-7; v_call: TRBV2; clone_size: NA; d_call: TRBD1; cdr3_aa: CASSLRTGGVLYEQYF; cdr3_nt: TGTGCCAGCAGCCTCAGGACAGGGGGCGTCTTATACGAGCAGTACTTC
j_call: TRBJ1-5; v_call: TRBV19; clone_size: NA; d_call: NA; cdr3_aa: CASSIDPGSLYSNQPQHF; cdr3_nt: TGTGCCAGTAGTATAGACCCGGGGTCCCTGTATAGCAATCAGCCCCAGCATTTT